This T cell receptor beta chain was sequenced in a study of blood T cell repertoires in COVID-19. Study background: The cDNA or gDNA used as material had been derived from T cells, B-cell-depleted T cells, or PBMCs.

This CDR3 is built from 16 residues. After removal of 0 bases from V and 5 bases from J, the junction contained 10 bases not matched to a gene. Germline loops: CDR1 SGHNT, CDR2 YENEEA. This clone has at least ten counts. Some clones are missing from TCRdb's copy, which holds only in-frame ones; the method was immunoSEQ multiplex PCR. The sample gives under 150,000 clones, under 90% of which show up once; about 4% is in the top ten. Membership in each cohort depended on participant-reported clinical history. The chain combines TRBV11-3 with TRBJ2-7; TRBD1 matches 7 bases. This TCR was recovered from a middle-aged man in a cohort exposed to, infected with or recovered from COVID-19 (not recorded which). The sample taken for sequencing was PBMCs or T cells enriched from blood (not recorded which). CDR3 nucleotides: TGTGCCAGCAGCTTAGATTGGCAGGGGGATCCCCACGAGCAGTACTTC. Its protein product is CASSLDWQGDPHEQYF.